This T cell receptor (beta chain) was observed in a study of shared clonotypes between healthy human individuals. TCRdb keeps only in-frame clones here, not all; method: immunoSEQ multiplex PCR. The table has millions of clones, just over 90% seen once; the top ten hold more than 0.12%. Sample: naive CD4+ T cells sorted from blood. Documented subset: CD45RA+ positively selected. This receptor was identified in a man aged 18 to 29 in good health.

The CDR3 bases are TGTGCCAGCAGTGAAACTACAGGAGCCTCGAATAACTATGGCTACACCTTC. Translating it yields CASSETTGASNNYGYTF. The rearrangement uses TRBV6-1 and TRBJ1-2; a weak D match, TRBD1 (5 bases). This CDR3 contains 17 residues. Germline assignment: CDR1 MNHNS and CDR2 SASEGT. Trimming took off 2 bases at V and 1 base at J, with 17 bases between the two ends.